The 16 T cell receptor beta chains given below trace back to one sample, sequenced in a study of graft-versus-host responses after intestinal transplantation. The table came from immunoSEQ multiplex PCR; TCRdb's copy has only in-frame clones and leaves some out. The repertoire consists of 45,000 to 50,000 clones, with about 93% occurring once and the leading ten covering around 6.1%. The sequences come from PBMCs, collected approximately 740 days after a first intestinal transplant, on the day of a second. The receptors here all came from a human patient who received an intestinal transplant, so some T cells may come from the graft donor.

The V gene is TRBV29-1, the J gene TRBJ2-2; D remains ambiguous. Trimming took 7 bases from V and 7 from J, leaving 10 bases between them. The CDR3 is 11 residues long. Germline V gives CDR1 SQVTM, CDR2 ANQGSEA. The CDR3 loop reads CSAVLDGELFF. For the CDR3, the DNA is TGCAGCGCCGTCCTCGACGGGGAGCTGTTTTTT.

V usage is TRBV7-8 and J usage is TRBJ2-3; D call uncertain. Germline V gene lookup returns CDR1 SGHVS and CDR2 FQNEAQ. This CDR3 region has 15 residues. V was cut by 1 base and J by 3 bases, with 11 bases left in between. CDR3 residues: CASSLGVQTTDTQYF. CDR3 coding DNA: TGTGCCAGCAGCTTAGGGGTACAGACGACAGATACGCAGTATTTT.

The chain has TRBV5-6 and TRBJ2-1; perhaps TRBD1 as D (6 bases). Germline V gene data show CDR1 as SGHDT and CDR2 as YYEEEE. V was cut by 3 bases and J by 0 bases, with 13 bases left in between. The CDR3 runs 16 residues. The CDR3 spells CASSYLTGGSYNEQFF. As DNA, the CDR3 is TGTGCCAGCAGCTATTTGACAGGTGGCTCCTACAATGAGCAGTTCTTC.

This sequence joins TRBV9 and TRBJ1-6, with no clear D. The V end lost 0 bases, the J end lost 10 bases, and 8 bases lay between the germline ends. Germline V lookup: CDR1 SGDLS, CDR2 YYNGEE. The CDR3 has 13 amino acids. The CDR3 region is CASSVDGRSPLHF. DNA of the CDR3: TGTGCCAGCAGCGTAGACGGGCGGTCACCCCTCCACTTT.

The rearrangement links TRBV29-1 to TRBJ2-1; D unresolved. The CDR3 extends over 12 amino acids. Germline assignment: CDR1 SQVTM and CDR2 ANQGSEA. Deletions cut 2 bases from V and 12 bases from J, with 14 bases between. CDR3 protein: CSVEHFGVGQFF. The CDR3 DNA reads TGCAGCGTTGAACACTTTGGGGTGGGGCAGTTCTTC.

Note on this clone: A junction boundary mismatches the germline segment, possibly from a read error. The CDR3 DNA follows: TGTGCTAGCAGCCGGAACAGGGGAACTAGCGGGAGAGGGCACACCGGGGAGCTGTTTTTT. This encodes CASSRNRGTSGRGHTGELFF. V usage is TRBV7-7 and J usage is TRBJ2-2, with 11 bases identical to TRBD2. Germline CDR1 SSHAT, CDR2 FNYEAQ (reference sequence). The CDR3 extends over 20 amino acids. The variable domain in full, completed from reference TRBV7-7 and TRBJ2-2, reads GAGVSQSPRYKVTKRGQDVTLRCDPISSHATLYWYQQALGQGPEFLTYFNYEAQPDKSGLPSDRFSAERPEGSISTLTIQRTEQRDSAMYRCASSRNRGTSGRGHTGELFFGEGSRLTVL.

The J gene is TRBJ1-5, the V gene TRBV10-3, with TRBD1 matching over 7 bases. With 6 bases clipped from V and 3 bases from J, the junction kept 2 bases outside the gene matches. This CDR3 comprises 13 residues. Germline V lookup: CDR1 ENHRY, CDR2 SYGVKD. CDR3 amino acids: CAISDRDNQPQHF. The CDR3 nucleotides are TGTGCCATCAGCGACAGGGACAATCAGCCCCAGCATTTT.

The CDR3 nucleotides are TGTGCCAGCAGTTACTCCGGACAGGGAGTTGAGGAGCAGTACTTC. Encoded protein: CASSYSGQGVEEQYF. V and J are TRBV6-5 and TRBJ2-7; 8 nucleotides align to TRBD1. Germline CDR1 reads MNHEY; CDR2 reads SVGAGI. After removal of 0 bases from V and 7 bases from J, the junction contained 8 bases not matched to a gene. The CDR3 has 15 residues.

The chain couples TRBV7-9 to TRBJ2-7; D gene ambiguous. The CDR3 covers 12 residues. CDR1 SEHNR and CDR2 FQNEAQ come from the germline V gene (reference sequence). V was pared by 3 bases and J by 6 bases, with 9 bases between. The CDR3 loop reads CASSLPGAEQYF. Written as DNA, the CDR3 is TGTGCCAGCAGCTTGCCAGGCGCCGAGCAGTACTTC. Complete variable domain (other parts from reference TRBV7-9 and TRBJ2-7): DTGVSQNPRHKITKRGQNVTFRCDPISEHNRLYWYRQTLGQGPEFLTYFQNEAQLEKSRLLSDRFSAERPKGSFSTLEIQRTEQGDSAMYLCASSLPGAEQYFGPGTRLTVT.

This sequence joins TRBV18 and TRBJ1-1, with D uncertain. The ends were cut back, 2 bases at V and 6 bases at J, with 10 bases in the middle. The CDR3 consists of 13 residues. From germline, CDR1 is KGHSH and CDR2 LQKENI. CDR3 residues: CASSPSGMAEAFF. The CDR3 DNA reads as TGTGCCAGCTCACCATCGGGGATGGCTGAAGCTTTCTTT.

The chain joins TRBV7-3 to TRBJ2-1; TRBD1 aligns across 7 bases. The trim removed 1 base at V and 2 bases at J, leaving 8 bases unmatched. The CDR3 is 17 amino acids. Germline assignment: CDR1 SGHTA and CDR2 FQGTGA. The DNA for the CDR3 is TGTGCCAGCAGCTTAAGCCCGGGGACAGCCCCCTACAATGAGCAGTTCTTC. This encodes CASSLSPGTAPYNEQFF.

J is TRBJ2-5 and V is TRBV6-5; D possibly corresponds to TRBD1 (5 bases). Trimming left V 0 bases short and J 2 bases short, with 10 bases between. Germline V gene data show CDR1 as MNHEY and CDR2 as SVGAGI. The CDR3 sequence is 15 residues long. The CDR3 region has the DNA TGTGCCAGCAGTTACTCGGCAGGGCGTCAAGAGACCCAGTACTTC. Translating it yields CASSYSAGRQETQYF.

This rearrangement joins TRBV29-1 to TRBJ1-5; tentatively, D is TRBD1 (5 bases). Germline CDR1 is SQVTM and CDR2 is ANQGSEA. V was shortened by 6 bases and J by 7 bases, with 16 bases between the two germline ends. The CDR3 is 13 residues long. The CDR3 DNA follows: TGCAGCGTCGCAGGGAAGGAAGGACAGCCCCAGCATTTT. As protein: CSVAGKEGQPQHF.

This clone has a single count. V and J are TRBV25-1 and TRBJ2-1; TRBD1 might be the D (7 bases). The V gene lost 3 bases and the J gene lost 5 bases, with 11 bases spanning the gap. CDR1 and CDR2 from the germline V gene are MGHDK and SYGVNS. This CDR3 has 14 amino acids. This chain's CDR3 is CASSETGRHNEQFF. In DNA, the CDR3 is TGTGCCAGCAGTGAGACAGGGAGGCACAATGAGCAGTTCTTC. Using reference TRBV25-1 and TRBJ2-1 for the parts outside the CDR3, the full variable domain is EADIYQTPRYLVIGTGKKITLECSQTMGHDKMYWYQQDPGMELHLIHYSYGVNSTEKGDLSSESTVSRIRTEHFPLTLESARPSHTSQYLCASSETGRHNEQFFGPGTRLTVL.

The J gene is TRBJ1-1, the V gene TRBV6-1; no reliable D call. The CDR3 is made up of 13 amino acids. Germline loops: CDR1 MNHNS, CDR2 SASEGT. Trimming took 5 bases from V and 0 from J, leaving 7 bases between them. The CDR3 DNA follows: TGTGCCAGCAGTCCCGCATTGAACACTGAAGCTTTCTTT. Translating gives CASSPALNTEAFF.

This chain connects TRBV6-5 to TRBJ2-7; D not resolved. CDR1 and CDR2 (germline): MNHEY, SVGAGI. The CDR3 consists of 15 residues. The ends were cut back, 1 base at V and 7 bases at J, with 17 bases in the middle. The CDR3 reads CASSYYRVPMGEQYF. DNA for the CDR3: TGTGCCAGCAGTTACTACCGGGTCCCCATGGGGGAGCAGTACTTC.